This T cell receptor (beta chain) was identified during a study of CD8 T cells in Susac syndrome. Broader study findings: Acknowledgment was made by the study that its TCR sequencing and HLA analysis involved a relatively small number of individuals.

Healthy donors matched for age and sex were used as controls. Of note for this clonotype: No antigen is known for it.

A quantity of 0.5 to 1 ug RNA underwent reverse transcription using random hexamers. Amplification of TCR beta CDR3 was carried out by immunoSEQ multiplex PCR, which covered 54 Vbeta and 13 Jbeta segments. TCRdb recomputed calls from the immunoSEQ multiplex PCR reads with MiXCR, one row per CDR3 protein. The sample holds roughly 120,000 distinct CDR3 sequences, around 94% seen once. The clonotype was recovered from a human donor in good health. The sample was CD4+ T cells from PBMCs.

The CDR3 region has the DNA TGCAGTGCTGATACTGGGAGTTACTATGGCTACACCTTC. The encoded protein is CSADTGSYYGYTF. This chain uses TRBV20-1 with TRBJ1-2; no clear D. The germline V gene encodes CDR1 DFQATT and CDR2 SNEGSKA (reference sequence). V was clipped by 5 bases and J by 3 bases, with 13 bases between them. This CDR3 region has 13 residues.